One and the same sample provided the 20 T cell receptor beta chains below, sequenced in a study of shared clonotypes between healthy human individuals (dated by TCRdb to about 2020). Libraries were made using the immunoSEQ multiplex PCR assay. Not all clones reach the TCRdb copy of this immuneACCESS table, which keeps in-frame sequences only. Checked studies attribute under half of the gap to unresolved V genes and leave the rest unexplained. This sample holds some 1.5 million clones; roughly 96% were observed only once. The top ten clones comprise 1.2% of the sample. The material sequenced was naive CD4+ T cells sorted from blood. Taken with the paper, the label for cell subset or site translates to: CD45RA+ positively selected. The receptors shown here come from a man aged 30-40 years in good health.

The chain couples TRBV4-3 to TRBJ2-6; D may be TRBD2 (6 bases). CDR1 and CDR2 from the germline V gene are LGHNA and YSLEER. V gave up 1 base and J gave up 2 bases, with 15 bases separating them. The length of the CDR3 is 18 residues. The CDR3 region is CASSQAQPRRAGANVLTF. The CDR3 nucleotides read TGCGCCAGCAGCCAAGCGCAGCCAAGGAGGGCTGGGGCCAACGTCCTGACTTTC.

This chain uses TRBV20-1 with TRBJ2-3, with D hard to call. V dropped 7 bases and J dropped 6 bases, with 11 bases sitting between them. CDR3 size: 11 residues. CDR1 and CDR2 from the germline V gene are DFQATT and SNEGSKA (reference sequence). The CDR3 reads CSGPLGDTQYF. The CDR3 nucleotides read TGCAGTGGCCCCTTAGGCGATACGCAGTATTTT.

V is TRBV5-4 and J is TRBJ2-3, with 10 bases matching TRBD2. The V segment lost 0 bases and the J segment 0 bases; nucleotides outside the gene matches: 10. Germline V gives CDR1 SGHNT, CDR2 YYREEE (reference sequence). This CDR3 is 19 amino acids long. CDR3 amino acids: CASSLELLAGEGSTDTQYF. CDR3 sequence (DNA): TGTGCCAGCAGCTTGGAGTTGCTAGCGGGAGAGGGGAGCACAGATACGCAGTATTTT.

The V call is TRBV18, the J call TRBJ1-5; 8 bases map to TRBD1. V was pared by 1 base and J by 5 bases, with 4 bases of the junction left unmatched. Germline V lookup: CDR1 KGHSH, CDR2 LQKENI. The CDR3 is 15 amino acids. Here the CDR3 reads CASSPRGQVDQPQHF. The CDR3 coding sequence is TGTGCCAGCTCACCACGGGGACAGGTGGATCAGCCCCAGCATTTT.

The V and J genes are TRBV29-1 and TRBJ2-7; D possibly corresponds to TRBD1 (6 bases). The CDR3 totals 13 residues. CDR1 is SQVTM, CDR2 ANQGSEA, per germline. Trimming took off 1 base at V and 2 bases at J, with 9 bases between the two ends. CDR3 loop: CSVEGNRAYEQYF. CDR3 sequence (DNA): TGCAGCGTTGAAGGTAACAGGGCCTACGAGCAGTACTTC.

The chain combines TRBV11-2 with TRBJ2-5; D remains ambiguous. The CDR3 contains 14 residues. The germline V gene encodes CDR1 SGHAT and CDR2 FQNNGV. Trimming removed 5 bases from V and 1 base from J, with 11 bases in between. Here the CDR3 DNA reads TGTGCCAGCAGCGAAAGTGGCCTCCAAGAGACCCAGTACTTC. It specifies CASSESGLQETQYF.

This clone was recorded once. The gene calls are TRBV7-9 and TRBJ1-1; D is undetermined. The CDR3 runs to 11 residues. Germline CDR1 SEHNR, CDR2 FQNEAQ (reference sequence). Between the trimmed V and J ends, which lost 3 bases and 5 bases, there was a span of 4 bases. CDR3 protein: CASSLWTEAFF. The CDR3 coding sequence is TGTGCCAGCAGCTTGTGGACTGAAGCTTTCTTT.

The V call is TRBV21-1, the J call TRBJ2-7; the tabulated D call, TRBD2, remains unverified against the DNA. TRBV21-1 is a recognized pseudogene. The CDR3 contains 15 residues. The CDR3 nucleotides are TGTGCCAGCAGCCCTAGACCTAGCGCGGCCTACGAGCAGTACTTC. This translates into CASSPRPSAAYEQYF.

The rearrangement links TRBV21-1 to TRBJ1-2. TRBV21-1 is given as a pseudogene. The CDR3 totals 17 residues. DNA for the CDR3: TGTGCCAGCAGCAAAGGATCCTTGACGGAAGAAAACTATGGCTACACCTTC. Amino acids: CASSKGSLTEENYGYTF.

The table lists this clone with a count of one. V gene TRBV30 combines with J gene TRBJ2-1, with 12 nucleotides matching TRBD2. In germline, CDR1 is GTSNPN, CDR2 SVGIG (reference sequence). This CDR3 has 15 residues. Losses at the gene ends were 3 bases for V and 7 bases for J; bases not matched to a gene: 7. DNA for the CDR3: TGTGCCTGGAGGGTGACTAGCGGGAGTCGTAATGAGCAGTTCTTC. Translation gives CAWRVTSGSRNEQFF.

As to this clone: Other DNA sequences within the sample encode an identical CDR3. The V gene is TRBV7-2, the J gene TRBJ2-7; D gene uncertain. The CDR3 contains 11 residues. V lost 4 bases and J 2 bases, leaving 3 bases between the germline ends. Germline CDR1 and CDR2: SGHTA and FQGNSA. CDR3 residues: CASSSTYEQYF. The CDR3 coding sequence is TGTGCCAGCAGCTCGACCTACGAGCAGTACTTC.

The chain has TRBV6-4 and TRBJ2-6; 12 nucleotides agree with TRBD1. CDR3 length: 20 amino acids. The germline gives CDR1 MRHNA, CDR2 SNTAGT. The CDR3 DNA is TGTCCCCTGCCCCCGGGACAGGGGGCAAAGGGTCATTCTGGGGCCAACGTCCTGACTTTC. It is translated as CPLPPGQGAKGHSGANVLTF.

The chain joins TRBV7-9 to TRBJ1-2; D remains unclear. Germline V gene data show CDR1 as SEHNR and CDR2 as FQNEAQ (reference sequence). CDR3 length equals 15 residues. V was trimmed by 1 base and J by 7 bases, leaving 16 bases between them. This CDR3 reads CASSLDRMRVAGYTF. The CDR3 nucleotides are TGTGCCAGCAGCTTAGATCGTATGAGGGTAGCTGGCTACACCTTC. Full variable domain (outside the CDR3, taken from reference TRBV7-9 and TRBJ1-2): DTGVSQNPRHKITKRGQNVTFRCDPISEHNRLYWYRQTLGQGPEFLTYFQNEAQLEKSRLLSDRFSAERPKGSFSTLEIQRTEQGDSAMYLCASSLDRMRVAGYTFGSGTRLTVV.

Regarding this clone: Other DNA sequences from this sample encode an identical CDR3 as well. The chain has TRBV29-1 and TRBJ1-5; a possible D gene is TRBD1 (5 bases). The ends were cut back, 4 bases at V and 1 base at J, with 11 bases in the middle. Per the germline V gene, CDR1 is SQVTM and CDR2 is ANQGSEA. The CDR3 length is 14 residues. DNA of the CDR3: TGCAGCGTTGGGGGGGGAGGGAGCAATCAGCCCCAGCATTTT. Its protein product is CSVGGGGSNQPQHF.

V is TRBV5-4 and J is TRBJ1-1; maybe TRBD1 (5 bases). The V gene lost 0 bases and the J gene lost 0 bases, with 12 bases spanning the gap. This CDR3 has 16 amino acids. Germline assignment: CDR1 SGHNT and CDR2 YYREEE (reference sequence). The CDR3 nucleotides read TGTGCCAGCAGCTTGGAACCAGGGTCTCTGAACACTGAAGCTTTCTTT. Encoded protein: CASSLEPGSLNTEAFF.

The rearrangement uses TRBV5-6 and TRBJ2-5; 8 nucleotides match TRBD1. Trimming took 6 bases from V and 4 from J; bases not matched to a gene: 11. Germline CDR1 SGHDT, CDR2 YYEEEE. This CDR3 is 15 amino acids long. CDR3 region: CASKRSQGAAETQYF. In DNA form, the CDR3 reads TGTGCCAGCAAGAGGAGCCAGGGGGCTGCAGAGACCCAGTACTTC.

This clone was seen just once. Other DNA sequences in the sample encode the same CDR3. The rearrangement links TRBV28 to TRBJ2-7; a weak D match, TRBD2 (5 bases). The V and J ends lost 6 bases and 3 bases respectively, with 9 bases between them. CDR3 size: 12 residues. Germline lookup yields CDR1 MDHEN and CDR2 SYDVKM. CDR3 sequence reads: CASSPGSYEQYF. The DNA of the CDR3 is TGTGCCAGCAGCCCGGGGAGCTACGAGCAGTACTTC.

The chain carries TRBV11-3 and TRBJ1-1, with 7 bases fitting TRBD1. Germline CDR1 SGHNT, CDR2 YENEEA. The CDR3 runs 13 residues. Trimming at V came to 0 bases and at J to 5 bases, leaving 0 bases not matched to a gene. The CDR3 DNA is TGTGCCAGCAGCTTAGAACAGGGGACTGAAGCTTTCTTT. It translates to CASSLEQGTEAFF.

This chain links TRBV7-2 with TRBJ2-1, with 10 nucleotides matching TRBD1. From germline, CDR1 is SGHTA and CDR2 FQGNSA. V lost 0 bases and J lost 7; bases outside the gene matches: 3. The CDR3 spans 15 residues. The CDR3: CASSLAGTGVNEQFF. DNA of the CDR3: TGTGCCAGCAGCTTAGCCGGGACAGGGGTGAATGAGCAGTTCTTC. Combining the CDR3 with reference TRBV7-2 and TRBJ2-1 gives the whole variable domain GAGVSQSPSNKVTEKGKDVELRCDPISGHTALYWYRQSLGQGLEFLIYFQGNSAPDKSGLPSDRFSAERTGGSVSTLTIQRTQQEDSAVYLCASSLAGTGVNEQFFGPGTRLTVL.

The chain links TRBV20-1 to TRBJ2-7; D ambiguous. Trimming shortened V by 5 bases and J by 4 bases, and 9 bases separated the two germline ends. Germline loops: CDR1 DFQATT, CDR2 SNEGSKA (reference sequence). The CDR3 has 11 amino acids. The CDR3 sequence: CSAPAAYEQYF. For the CDR3, the DNA is TGCAGTGCTCCGGCGGCTTACGAGCAGTACTTC.